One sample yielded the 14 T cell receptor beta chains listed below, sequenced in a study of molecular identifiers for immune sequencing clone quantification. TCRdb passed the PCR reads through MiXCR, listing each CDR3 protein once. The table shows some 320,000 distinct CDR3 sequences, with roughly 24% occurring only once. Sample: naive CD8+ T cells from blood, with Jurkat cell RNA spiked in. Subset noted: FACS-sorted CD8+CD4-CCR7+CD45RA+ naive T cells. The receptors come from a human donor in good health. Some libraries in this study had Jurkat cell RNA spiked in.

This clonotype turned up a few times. CDR3 nucleotide sequence: TGTGCCAGCAGCAGTAGACAGGGGGAAGATTCTGGGGCCAACGTCCTGACTTTC. The encoded protein is CASSSRQGEDSGANVLTF. This chain uses TRBV11-3 with TRBJ2-6; 9 nucleotides match TRBD1. After removal of 5 bases from V and 1 base from J, the junction contained 9 bases not matched to a gene. Germline values: CDR1 SGHNT, CDR2 YENEEA. The CDR3 runs 18 residues. Variable domain in full (rest from reference TRBV11-3 and TRBJ2-6): EAGVVQSPRYKIIEKKQPVAFWCNPISGHNTLYWYLQNLGQGPELLIRYENEEAVDDSQLPKDRFSAERLKGVDSTLKIQPAELGDSAVYLCASSSRQGEDSGANVLTFGAGSRLTVL.

For the CDR3, the DNA is TGCAGTGCTAGGGACCCTCTCGGGCCAAATACGCAGTATTTT. This sequence encodes CSARDPLGPNTQYF. The chain recombines TRBV20-1 with TRBJ2-3; D ambiguous. V lost 3 bases and J lost 7, with 17 bases in between. The CDR3 runs 14 residues. Germline CDR1 is DFQATT and CDR2 is SNEGSKA (reference sequence).

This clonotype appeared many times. DNA of the CDR3: TGTGCCAGCAGACAGTCGGAGACCCAGTACTTC. It specifies CASRQSETQYF. This sequence joins TRBV6-2 or TRBV6-3 and TRBJ2-5; no firm D call. Trimming removed 6 bases at V and 5 bases at J, with 7 bases between. Germline V CDR1 and CDR2: MNHEY, SVGEGT. The CDR3 sequence is 11 residues long.

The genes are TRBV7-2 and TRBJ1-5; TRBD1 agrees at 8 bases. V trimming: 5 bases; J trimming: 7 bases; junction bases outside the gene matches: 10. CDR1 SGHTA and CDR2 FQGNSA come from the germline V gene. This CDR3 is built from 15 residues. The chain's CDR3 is CASSPGTGLGQPQHF. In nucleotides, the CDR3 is TGTGCCAGCAGCCCCGGGACAGGCCTGGGACAGCCCCAGCATTTT. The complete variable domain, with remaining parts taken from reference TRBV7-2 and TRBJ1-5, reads GAGVSQSPSNKVTEKGKDVELRCDPISGHTALYWYRQSLGQGLEFLIYFQGNSAPDKSGLPSDRFSAERTGGSVSTLTIQRTQQEDSAVYLCASSPGTGLGQPQHFGDGTRLSIL.

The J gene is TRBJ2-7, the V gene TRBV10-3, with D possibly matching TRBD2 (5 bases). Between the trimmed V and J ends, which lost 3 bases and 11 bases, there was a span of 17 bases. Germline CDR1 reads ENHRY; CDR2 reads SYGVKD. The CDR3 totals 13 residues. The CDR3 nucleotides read TGTGCCATCAGTGAAACTCAAGGCGGGCTTGAGTACTTC. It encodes CAISETQGGLEYF.

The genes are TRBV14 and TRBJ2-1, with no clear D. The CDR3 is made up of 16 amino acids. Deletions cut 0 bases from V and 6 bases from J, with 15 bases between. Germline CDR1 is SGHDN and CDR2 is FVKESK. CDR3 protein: CASSQDPMKMGNEQFF. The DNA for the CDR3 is TGTGCCAGCAGCCAAGATCCGATGAAAATGGGCAATGAGCAGTTCTTC. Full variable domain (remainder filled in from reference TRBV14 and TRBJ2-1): EAGVTQFPSHSVIEKGQTVTLRCDPISGHDNLYWYRRVMGKEIKFLLHFVKESKQDESGMPNNRFLAERTGGTYSTLKVQPAELEDSGVYFCASSQDPMKMGNEQFFGPGTRLTVL.

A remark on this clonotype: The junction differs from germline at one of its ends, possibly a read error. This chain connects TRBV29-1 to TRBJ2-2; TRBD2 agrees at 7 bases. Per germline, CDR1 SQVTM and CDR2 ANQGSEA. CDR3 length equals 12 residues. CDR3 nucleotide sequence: TGCAGCGTGTTAGCGGGCTCCGGGGAGCTGTGTTTT. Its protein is CSVLAGSGELCF.

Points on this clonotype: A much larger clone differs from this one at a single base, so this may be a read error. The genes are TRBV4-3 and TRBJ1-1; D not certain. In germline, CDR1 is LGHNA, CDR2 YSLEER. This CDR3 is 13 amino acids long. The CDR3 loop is CASRQGGITEAFF. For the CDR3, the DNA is TGCGCCAGCCGCCAAGGTGGTATTACTGAAGCTTTCTTT.

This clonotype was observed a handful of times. This CDR3 reads CSADNWVAKNIQYF. The DNA for the CDR3 is TGCAGTGCTGATAACTGGGTAGCCAAAAACATTCAGTACTTC. The V and J genes are TRBV20-1 and TRBJ2-4; D unclear. The CDR3 loop spans 14 amino acids. Germline V gene data show CDR1 as DFQATT and CDR2 as SNEGSKA (reference sequence). Trimming removed 5 bases at V and 0 bases at J, with 11 bases between.

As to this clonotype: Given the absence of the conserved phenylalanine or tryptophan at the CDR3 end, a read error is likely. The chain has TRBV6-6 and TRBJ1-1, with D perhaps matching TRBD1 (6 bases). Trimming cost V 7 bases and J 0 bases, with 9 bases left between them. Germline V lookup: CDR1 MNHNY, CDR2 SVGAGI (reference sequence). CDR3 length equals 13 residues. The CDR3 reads CASNGQLNTEAFL. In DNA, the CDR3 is TGTGCCAGCAATGGACAGTTGAACACTGAAGCTTTCCTT.

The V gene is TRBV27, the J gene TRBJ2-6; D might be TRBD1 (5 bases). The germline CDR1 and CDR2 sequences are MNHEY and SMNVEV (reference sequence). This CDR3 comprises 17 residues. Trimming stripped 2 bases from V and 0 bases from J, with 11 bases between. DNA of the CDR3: TGTGCCAGCAGTTTAGCAGGGCCCTTCTCTGGGGCCAACGTCCTGACTTTC. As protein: CASSLAGPFSGANVLTF.

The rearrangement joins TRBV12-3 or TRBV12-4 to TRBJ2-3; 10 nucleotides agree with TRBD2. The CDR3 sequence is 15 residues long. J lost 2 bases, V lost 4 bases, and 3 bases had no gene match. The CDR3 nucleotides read TGTGCCAGCAGTTCTAGCGGGGGTGTCACAGATACGCAGTATTTT. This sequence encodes CASSSSGGVTDTQYF.

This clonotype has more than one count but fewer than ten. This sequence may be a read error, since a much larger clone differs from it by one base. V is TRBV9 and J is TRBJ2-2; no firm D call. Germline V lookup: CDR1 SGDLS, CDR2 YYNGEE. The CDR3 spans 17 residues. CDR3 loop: CASSVAGRPRNAGELFF. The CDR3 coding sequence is TGTGCCAGCAGCGTAGCGGGCAGGCCCAGGAACGCCGGGGAGCTGTTTTTT. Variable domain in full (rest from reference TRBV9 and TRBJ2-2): DSGVTQTPKHLITATGQRVTLRCSPRSGDLSVYWYQQSLDQGLQFLIQYYNGEERAKGNILERFSAQQFPDLHSELNLSSLELGDSALYFCASSVAGRPRNAGELFFGEGSRLTVL.

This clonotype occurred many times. The CDR3 bases are TGTGCCAGCAGTTTATCGGACAGGGTTCAGCCCCAGCATTTT. It translates to CASSLSDRVQPQHF. The chain employs TRBV27 and TRBJ1-5, with TRBD1 matching 8 bases. J was trimmed by 6 bases and V by 0 bases; bases with no gene match: 1. Germline values: CDR1 MNHEY, CDR2 SMNVEV (reference sequence). The CDR3 length is 14 residues.